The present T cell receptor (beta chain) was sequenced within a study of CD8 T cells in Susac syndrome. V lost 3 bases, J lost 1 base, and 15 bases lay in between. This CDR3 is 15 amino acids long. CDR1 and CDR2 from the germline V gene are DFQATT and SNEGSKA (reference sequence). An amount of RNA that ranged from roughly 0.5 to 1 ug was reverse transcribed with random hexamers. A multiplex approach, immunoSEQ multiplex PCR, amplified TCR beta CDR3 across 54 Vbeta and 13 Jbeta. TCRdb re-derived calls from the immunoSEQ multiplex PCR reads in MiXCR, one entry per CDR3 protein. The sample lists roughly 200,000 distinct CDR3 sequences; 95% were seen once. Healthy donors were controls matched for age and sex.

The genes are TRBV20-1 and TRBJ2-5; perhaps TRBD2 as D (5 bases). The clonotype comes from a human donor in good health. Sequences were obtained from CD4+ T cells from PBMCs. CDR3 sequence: CSARNRAVGQETQYF. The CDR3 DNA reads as TGCAGTGCTAGGAACAGAGCGGTTGGCCAAGAGACCCAGTACTTC.